This entry is about one T cell receptor (beta chain). Its antigen is not yet known. Per-nucleotide qualities are absent, and no much larger clonotype sits a single base away. TCR CDR3 regions were amplified from genomic DNA by multiplex PCR using the deep immunoSEQ assay. Extracted genomic DNA from each cell subset was spread evenly across all wells of several immunoSEQ 96-well plates, with each plate serving as a replicate. For sorted subsets, roughly 0.2 ug genomic DNA, equal to 25,000 to 35,000 T cell genomes, was loaded into each replicate PCR. Purified libraries were measured with a Qubit 3.0 fluorometer, size-checked on a Bioanalyzer 2100, and measured again with the KAPA Library Quantification kit. Every immunoSEQ 96-well plate was sequenced on a separate single-read 150-cycle Illumina NextSeq 550 flow cell. In the source study's methods: Because only junctional sequences without quality scores were contained in the immunoSEQ output, filtering matching that applied to full-length reads could not be performed. To assign V/J genes and CDR3, sequences were annotated against IMGT germline references using PyIR, a Python wrapper for IgBLAST v1.9. Reads were removed for weak V/J assignments (E-value above 1e-6), missing CDR3, stop codons, out-of-frame junctions, or ambiguous translated residues. A V3J clonotype was defined by an identical inferred V gene, J gene, and CDR3 amino acid sequence. The percentage overlap between two repertoires was calculated by dividing the number of shared unique clonotypes by the size of the smaller repertoire. Repertoire richness was assessed with RTK rarefaction, the Chao1 estimator, and Recon v2.1 estimates of unobserved clonotypes. For all TCRbeta clonotypes obtained by the gDNA method from several donors, generation probabilities were computed with OLGA. The clones in this table, taken by TCRdb from immuneACCESS, are in-frame only. Not every clone is retained; where verified, under half of the shortfall comes from an unresolved V gene, and the cause of the rest is unknown. Clone size and the V and J calls come from that table; the DNA yielded D and trimming. This sample lists about 700,000 clones; around 92% were detected once. About 24% of the sample rests with the top ten.

Reading from cysteine to phenylalanine, the CDR3 counts 14 amino acids. Only the CDR3 DNA stays, 42 bases, in frame from base 1. Trimming at the junction amounts to 0 bases on V and 6 bases on J, and the germline ends lie 11 bases apart. CDR1 and CDR2 are read off the germline V gene (reference sequence) as GTSNPN and SVGIG. CD8 naive samples were obtained by positive selection for CCR7 among CD45RO-negative cells, yielding a CD45RA+CCR7+ population from which TemRA cells were excluded. The donors were healthy, HIV-negative adults with no recently reported acute infections or vaccinations. Only Caucasian adults living in Nashville, Tennessee, USA were represented among the donors. After blood collection by leukapheresis, PBMCs were isolated using Ficoll-Histopaque density gradient centrifugation and then cryopreserved in the vapor phase of liquid nitrogen. Analytical flow cytometry was used to check the purity and quantity of every magnetically sorted T cell population. From each sorted fraction, genomic DNA was isolated and quantified by UV absorbance on a Nanodrop 2000c.

The sample originates from a study of shared clonotypes between healthy human individuals (TCRdb year 2020). For the study in its entirety: The cohort included a few men and two women between 18 and 49 years of age. For each donor, three plates each were used for CD4 naive and CD4 memory, two plates were used for CD8 naive, and one plate was used for CD8 memory. The study deeply sequenced blood TCR repertoires of several healthy adults to estimate repertoire size and the extent of clonotype sharing between individuals. To increase sequencing depth and limit assay-specific biases, TCR repertoire library preparation and sequencing were carried out by different laboratories using diverse techniques. Leukapheresis yielded between about 0.9 and 10 billion PBMCs per donor. Points the paper makes about the study in general: Sampling was restricted to blood, and TCR repertoires in tissue are likely to differ from TCR repertoires in blood. Higher generation probabilities were observed for clonotypes shared by all four sorted-subset donors than for non-shared clonotypes. Larger estimated clonotype richness was generally found for naive subsets than for memory subsets. When a handful of donors were compared, the shared fraction of clonotypes was around 5% for naive CD4, less than 4% for naive CD8, more than 2% for memory CD4, and 0.35% to 0.4% for memory CD8. The small number of donors limited the genetic and exposure-history diversity represented. Pairwise subsampling indicated that sequencing depth was expected to affect the degree of clonotype sharing among donors. Even with the large sequencing depth, rarefaction of the sorted-subset datasets indicated that sequencing was incomplete.

The sequence derives from a young man in good health. The specimen sequenced was naive CD8+ T cells sorted from blood. The intended sense of this specimen's cell subset or site label: CD45RA+CCR7+. The chain is made from TRBV30 and TRBJ1-4, with the D gene call left open. CDR3 protein: CAWSVWPGHEKLFF. The DNA is TGTGCCTGGAGTGTATGGCCAGGCCATGAAAAACTGTTTTTT.